The sequence of this T cell receptor beta chain was determined in a study of blood T cell repertoires in COVID-19. Study in general: Sources were T cells, B-cell-depleted T cells, or PBMCs; the material itself was cDNA or gDNA.

Sequenced by immunoSEQ multiplex PCR; TCRdb stores in-frame clones only, minus some. The data show approximately 80,000 clones, around 88% seen once. The CDR3 is 17 amino acids. V lost 4 bases and J lost 5; bases outside the gene matches: 14. Germline CDR1 SGHRS, CDR2 YFSETQ. The receptor was isolated from a middle-aged man with active COVID-19. The specimen was peripheral blood. The V and J genes are TRBV5-1 and TRBJ1-4; 7 bases agree with TRBD1. The DNA for the CDR3 is TGCGCCAGCAGCCGCTATACAGGGGCGGCCTCGAATGAAAAACTGTTTTTT. Protein sequence: CASSRYTGAASNEKLFF. The variable domain in full, with the rest retrieved from reference TRBV5-1 and TRBJ1-4, is KAGVTQTPRYLIKTRGQQVTLSCSPISGHRSVSWYQQTPGQGLQFLFEYFSETQRNKGNFPGRFSGRQFSNSRSEMNVSTLELGDSALYLCASSRYTGAASNEKLFFGSGTQLSVL.